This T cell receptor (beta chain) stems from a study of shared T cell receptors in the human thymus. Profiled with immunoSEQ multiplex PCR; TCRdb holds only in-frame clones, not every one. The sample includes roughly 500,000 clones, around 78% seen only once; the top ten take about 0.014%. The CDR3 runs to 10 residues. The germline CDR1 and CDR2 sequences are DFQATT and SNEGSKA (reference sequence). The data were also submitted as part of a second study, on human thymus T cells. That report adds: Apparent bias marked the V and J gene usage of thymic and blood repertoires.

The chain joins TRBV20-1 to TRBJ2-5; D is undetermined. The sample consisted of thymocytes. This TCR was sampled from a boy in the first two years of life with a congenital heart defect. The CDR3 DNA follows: TGCACTGAGATCGAAGAGACCCAGTACTTC. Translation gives CTEIEETQYF.